This T cell receptor (beta chain) is from a study of blood T cell repertoires in COVID-19. Study-level information: T cells, B-cell-depleted T cells, or PBMCs supplied cDNA or gDNA.

This table comes from immunoSEQ multiplex PCR, and its TCRdb copy is limited to in-frame clones, with some not included. The sample lists 14,000 to 15,000 clones; roughly 86% were seen once. Per the germline V gene, CDR1 is MNHEY and CDR2 is SMNVEV (reference sequence). The CDR3 length is 16 residues. The V and J ends lost 7 bases and 2 bases, in that order; junction bases with no gene match: 5. This TCR was recovered from a human donor in a cohort sampled during active COVID-19. Specimen: peripheral blood. This chain uses TRBV27 with TRBJ2-3, with 14 positions matching TRBD2. The CDR3 nucleotides are TGTGCCAGCACCGGGACTAGCGGGGGCCTCACAGATACGCAGTATTTT. It codes for CASTGTSGGLTDTQYF.